This paragraph reports one T cell receptor beta chain. Its antigen has not been determined. Nothing much larger sits one base from this clone, and base qualities are not available. V is pruned by 5 bases and J by 1 base, leaving 12 bases of the junction without a gene match. The cysteine opens and the phenylalanine closes a CDR3 of 17 amino acids. The entry retains the CDR3 DNA only, 51 bases that are in frame from base 1. In the germline V gene, CDR1 corresponds to MDHEN and CDR2 to SYDVKM. On a MiSeq, deep resolution sequencing aimed for a depth between 1 in 1 million and 1 in 200,000 T cells, with each clonotype covered approximately 9.8x on average. The immunoSEQ hsTCRB Kit was used to generate the TCR beta libraries. On the authors' methods: Data were analyzed with ImmunoSEQ Data Assistant and ImmunoSEQ Analyzer, with V, D and J genes assigned per IMGT definitions. Clonality, with values ranging from 0 to 1, was calculated as one minus the normalized Shannon entropy of productive rearrangement frequencies. Public clonotype analysis was restricted to overrepresented clonotypes comprising at least 0.05% of each patient's repertoire. About twelve repertoires from age-matched healthy donors, obtained from immuneACCESS, served as clonality controls. The immuneACCESS repertoire file appears here via TCRdb, limited to in-frame rearrangements. These files lack a portion of the clones; in checked studies, under half of the deficit traces to unresolved V genes, and the cause of the others is not known. V and J calls plus clone size are reproduced from that table; the DNA served to infer D and trimming. This sample gives roughly 150,000 clones in total; roughly 80% of them show up just once. Clones ranked in the top ten supply around 4.5% of the sample.

The data were obtained in a study of cytotoxic CD8 clonotypes in ibrutinib-treated CLL (dated by TCRdb to 2020 to 2022). Context from the whole study: The cohort was composed of 11 relapsed/refractory and about 15 treatment-naive patients; IGHV unmutated status was identified in 17 patients. Responses were partial in roughly 24 patients and complete in 2; after median around 68 months follow-up, around 14 stayed in remission and 12 progressed. Response samples were taken after a median of 12 months on treatment, ranging from roughly 6 to 36 months. On average, each sample yielded about 260,000 productive templates and tens of thousands of productive rearrangements. Of the approximately 91 people in the trial, 26 had longitudinal samples available. Cryopreserved peripheral blood mononuclear cells were collected at three points: before therapy, at response, and at either sustained remission or disease progression. Every remission and progressive disease sample was obtained while ibrutinib was still being received by the patients.

The sample's time point, from its label and the paper: approximately 25 months on ibrutinib. Approximately 2 micrograms of genomic DNA were extracted from cryopreserved PBMCs for TCR beta library preparation. Longitudinal blood samples from CLL patients on ibrutinib monotherapy were analyzed using high-throughput TCR beta sequencing. The patients were enrolled in a single-center, open-label phase 2 trial of ibrutinib monotherapy. Here is what the overall study found, with its caveats: Public clonotypes were rare and either shrank or stayed stable during treatment, and the rise in clonality at ibrutinib response reflected expansion of private clonotypes. Clonality rose at ibrutinib response, remained stable during sustained remission, and dropped back toward baseline at progression. Sampling times were not matched between sustained-remission and progressing patients, and lymph node repertoires were not studied. Baseline clonality was found to be higher than that of age-matched healthy donors and was strongly correlated with circulating CD8+ T-cell counts.

The sequences come from PBMCs, collected after 24 months of ibrutinib treatment. The TCR was taken from a human donor with chronic lymphocytic leukemia. Recombination connected TRBV28 to TRBJ1-1, and 8 junction bases match TRBD1. In nucleotide form, the sequence is TGTGCCAGCAGTCCCACCGGACAGGGAGGAAAGAACACTGAAGCTTTCTTT. Its product reads: CASSPTGQGGKNTEAFF.